This T cell receptor beta chain is from a study of tumor-infiltrating lymphocytes in localized non-small cell lung cancer. Study-wide background: Some samples were collected after neoadjuvant chemotherapy; smokers, never-smokers and several histologies were included. Each patient gave resected tumor and non-adjacent uninvolved lung tissue. General observations from the study: Immunotypes IM1 and IM2 had similar TCR-derived T-cell fractions.

A note on this clone: Its cognate antigen is unknown.

Libraries were prepared by immunoSEQ multiplex PCR; TCRdb keeps only in-frame clonotypes and omits some of them. The sample has 13,000 or so clones; 70% to 75% are singletons. The CDR3 is 15 amino acids. Unmatched junction bases numbered 3, after V lost 6 bases and J lost 2 bases. CDR1 is SGHTA, CDR2 FQGNSA, per germline. This sequence joins TRBV7-2 and TRBJ2-1; 11 nucleotides match TRBD2. The source of this sequence is a human donor with non-small cell lung cancer. The sample was uninvolved lung tissue not adjacent to the tumor. CDR3 sequence: CASRETSGAYNEQFF. The CDR3 DNA is TGTGCCAGCAGAGAGACTAGCGGGGCCTACAATGAGCAGTTCTTC. Full variable domain (rest looked up from reference TRBV7-2 and TRBJ2-1): GAGVSQSPSNKVTEKGKDVELRCDPISGHTALYWYRQSLGQGLEFLIYFQGNSAPDKSGLPSDRFSAERTGGSVSTLTIQRTQQEDSAVYLCASRETSGAYNEQFFGPGTRLTVL.